This passage covers 10 T cell receptor beta chains from one sample sequenced in a study of beta chain features in type 1 diabetes listed by TCRdb under 2018. Overall study outcomes, separate from this receptor: A moderate but significant shortening of TCRB CDR3 length was observed in type 1 diabetes patients in all four CD4+ subsets.

The library was obtained by the immunoSEQ multiplex PCR assay. The High Capacity cDNA Reverse Transcription Kit was used to reverse transcribe all of the isolated RNA, meaning that expressed TCRB transcripts were what got sequenced. TCRdb limited this immuneACCESS table to in-frame rearrangements with V and J called. A share of clones is missing; checked studies link under half to unresolved V genes, and the rest is unexplained. This sample lists under 350,000 clones; roughly 25% were detected once. More than 0.009% of the sample is held by the ten biggest clonotypes. Their antigens remain unidentified. Source material: naive CD4+ T cells from blood. According to the study, the label for this sample's cell subset or site signals: true naive CD4+ T cells. These receptors all stem from a woman aged 25 to 39 with type 1 diabetes.

This chain connects TRBV9 to TRBJ2-5; 9 bases are a match to TRBD2. Germline CDR1 and CDR2: SGDLS and YYNGEE. The V gene end was trimmed by 2 bases and the J gene end by 5 bases; junction bases not matched to a gene: 7. The CDR3 runs 15 residues. The CDR3 DNA is TGTGCCAGCAGCGTTTGGCGGGAGGGCCGCGAGACCCAGTACTTC. Its protein product is CASSVWREGRETQYF.

The rearrangement joins TRBV29-1 to TRBJ1-1, with TRBD1 identical over 7 bases. Germline V gene sequence: CDR1 SQVTM, CDR2 ANQGSEA. This CDR3 is 13 amino acids long. J lost 11 bases, V lost 6 bases, and 15 bases had no gene match. The DNA of the CDR3 is TGCAGCGTCGGGACAGACTTTTTTCATGTGGCTTTCTTT. Translation: CSVGTDFFHVAFF.

In this sample, this clone turned up a few times. The chain is built from TRBV4-1 and TRBJ1-2, with no clear D. Germline CDR1 reads MGHRA; CDR2 reads YSYEKL. Between the trimmed V and J ends, which lost 0 bases and 4 bases, there was a span of 9 bases. This CDR3 is built from 14 residues. CDR3 amino acids: CASSQDQVFYGYTF. CDR3 bases: TGCGCCAGCAGCCAAGATCAGGTATTCTATGGCTACACCTTC.

This clone was seen a handful of times. The chain joins TRBV7-9 to TRBJ2-7; 8 bases fit TRBD1. This CDR3 comprises 14 residues. V gave up 1 base and J gave up 3 bases; unmatched junction bases: 2. Germline V gene data show CDR1 as SEHNR and CDR2 as FQNEAQ (reference sequence). CDR3 sequence reads: CASSLGQGFYEQYF. The CDR3 region has the DNA TGTGCCAGCAGCTTAGGACAGGGGTTCTACGAGCAGTACTTC. Full variable domain (missing parts from reference TRBV7-9 and TRBJ2-7): DTGVSQNPRHKITKRGQNVTFRCDPISEHNRLYWYRQTLGQGPEFLTYFQNEAQLEKSRLLSDRFSAERPKGSFSTLEIQRTEQGDSAMYLCASSLGQGFYEQYFGPGTRLTVT.

This clone appeared a few times. The genes are TRBV29-1 and TRBJ2-3; 9 bases map to TRBD2. V gave up 2 bases and J gave up 6 bases; unmatched junction bases: 9. The CDR3 loop spans 15 amino acids. Per the germline V gene, CDR1 is SQVTM and CDR2 is ANQGSEA. CDR3 sequence reads: CSVEFGSGSEDTQYF. The CDR3 region has the DNA TGCAGCGTTGAATTTGGTAGCGGGAGCGAGGATACGCAGTATTTT.

This clone occurred a few times. The chain couples TRBV9 to TRBJ1-4; the match to TRBD1 covers 9 bases. Germline loops: CDR1 SGDLS, CDR2 YYNGEE. This CDR3 contains 16 residues. The ends lost 3 bases at V and 5 bases at J; junction bases unmatched: 8. The CDR3 region has the DNA TGTGCCAGCAGCGCCGGACCCGGGACAGGGAATGAAAAACTGTTTTTT. It specifies CASSAGPGTGNEKLFF.

This rearrangement joins TRBV18 to TRBJ2-5, with D perhaps matching TRBD2 (6 bases). From germline, CDR1 is KGHSH and CDR2 LQKENI. V was cut by 5 bases and J by 1 base, with 11 bases left in between. The CDR3 contains 14 residues. For the CDR3, the DNA is TGTGCCAGCTCATCGCAGACTAGCCAAGAGACCCAGTACTTC. Translation gives CASSSQTSQETQYF.

V and J are TRBV10-3 and TRBJ2-3, with TRBD2 matching 11 bases. J gave up 2 bases and V 9 bases, and 4 bases lay outside the gene matches. Germline V gene sequence: CDR1 ENHRY, CDR2 SYGVKD. The CDR3 contains 14 residues. The CDR3 sequence: CAIRLAGNTDTQYF. As DNA, the CDR3 is TGTGCCATTCGACTAGCGGGGAACACAGATACGCAGTATTTT.

This chain connects TRBV29-1 to TRBJ1-1; the D gene is possibly TRBD1 (6 bases). The CDR3 runs to 14 residues. V lost 5 bases, J lost 0 bases, and 13 bases lay in between. CDR1 is SQVTM and CDR2 is ANQGSEA in the germline V gene. CDR3 nucleotides: TGCAGCGTTTTCCATGGACAGTTGAACACTGAAGCTTTCTTT. It translates to CSVFHGQLNTEAFF.

This clone was detected a few times. The chain employs TRBV7-2 and TRBJ2-1; 10 nucleotides agree with TRBD1. Germline V gene data show CDR1 as SGHTA and CDR2 as FQGNSA. This CDR3 has 15 amino acids. Trimming at V came to 6 bases and at J to 4 bases, leaving 6 bases not matched to a gene. The CDR3 spells CASRQDRGLYNEQFF. CDR3 coding DNA: TGTGCCAGCAGACAAGACAGGGGGCTGTACAATGAGCAGTTCTTC.